The 23 T cell receptor beta chains reported below all come from one sample, sequenced in a study of response to subunit inactivated influenza vaccine. TCRdb fed the RT-PCR reads into MiXCR, producing one record per CDR3 protein. The sample has hundreds of thousands of distinct CDR3 sequences; 25% are singletons. Sequenced here: CD4+ T cells sorted from PBMCs, sampled more than 4 days after vaccination. Receptors originate from a man aged 50-60 years who received an inactivated influenza vaccine.

The rearrangement joins TRBV18 to TRBJ1-3, with D unclear. V dropped 3 bases and J dropped 0 bases, with 9 bases sitting between them. The CDR3 runs 15 residues. Germline V gene data show CDR1 as KGHSH and CDR2 as LQKENI. The DNA of the CDR3 is TGTGCCAGCTCACCTGGCAGGAGCTCTGGAAACACCATATATTTT. Translation gives CASSPGRSSGNTIYF.

A note on this clonotype: At one of its ends the junction is not consistent with the germline gene, which may arise from a read error. The chain recombines TRBV7-9 with TRBJ2-2; D gene unclear. CDR1 is SEHNR, CDR2 FQNEAQ, per germline (reference sequence). This CDR3 comprises 13 residues. CDR3 sequence reads: CASSNDAPGELFF. CDR3 coding DNA: TGTGCCAGCAGCAATGATGCCCCCGGAGAGCTGTTTTTT.

This rearrangement joins TRBV3-1 to TRBJ2-1; D is uncertain. CDR1 is LGHDT and CDR2 is YNNKEL in the germline V gene (reference sequence). This CDR3 is built from 15 residues. V lost 4 bases to trimming and J lost 0 bases, with 10 bases between them. CDR3: CASSRGFSSYNEQFF. DNA of the CDR3: TGTGCCAGCAGCCGAGGCTTCAGCTCCTACAATGAGCAGTTCTTC.

This clonotype was counted a few times. The rearrangement links TRBV5-1 to TRBJ1-1; no clear D gene. This CDR3 has 12 amino acids. Between the trimmed V and J ends, which lost 7 bases and 1 base, there was a span of 8 bases. Germline CDR1 and CDR2: SGHRS and YFSETQ. This CDR3 reads CASGEANTEAFF. The CDR3 DNA reads as TGCGCCAGCGGAGAAGCGAACACTGAAGCTTTCTTT.

This clonotype has a handful of counts. V and J are TRBV20-1 and TRBJ2-7, with 7 positions matching TRBD1. This CDR3 has 11 amino acids. CDR1 and CDR2 from the germline V gene are DFQATT and SNEGSKA (reference sequence). V lost 4 bases to trimming and J lost 5 bases; unmatched junction nucleotides: 2. CDR3 amino acids: CSANRGHEQYF. CDR3 bases: TGCAGTGCTAACAGGGGCCACGAGCAGTACTTC.

This clonotype was observed a handful of times. This chain links TRBV7-9 with TRBJ2-1; TRBD2 might be the D (6 bases). CDR1 SEHNR and CDR2 FQNEAQ come from the germline V gene (reference sequence). The CDR3 totals 15 residues. Between the trimmed V and J ends, which lost 2 bases and 5 bases, there was a span of 13 bases. DNA of the CDR3: TGTGCCAGCAGCTTATACGGCGGCGGGGACAATGAGCAGTTCTTC. Translation: CASSLYGGGDNEQFF.

The chain joins TRBV12-3 or TRBV12-4 to TRBJ1-1; 7 bases fit TRBD1. V lost 7 bases to trimming and J lost 8 bases; unmatched junction nucleotides: 10. The CDR3 spans 13 residues. As DNA, the CDR3 is TGTGCCAGCAACAAACAGGGGACCTCCGAAGCTTTCTTT. Protein: CASNKQGTSEAFF.

This clonotype was seen a few times. This sequence joins TRBV29-1 and TRBJ2-1; TRBD1 or TRBD2 may be the D gene (5 bases each). CDR1 and CDR2 (germline): SQVTM, ANQGSEA. This CDR3 is 12 amino acids long. V lost 3 bases and J lost 7, with 10 bases in between. The CDR3: CSVDLWGNEQFF. Written as DNA, the CDR3 is TGCAGCGTTGACCTTTGGGGGAATGAGCAGTTCTTC.

This clonotype appeared a few times. The CDR3 loop reads CASGEGAGANVLTF. CDR3 DNA: TGCGCCAGCGGCGAGGGGGCCGGGGCCAACGTCCTGACTTTC. V gene TRBV5-1 combines with J gene TRBJ2-6; 7 nucleotides align to TRBD1. The CDR3 sequence is 14 residues long. V lost 7 bases, J lost 4 bases, and 5 bases stayed unmatched. Germline V lookup: CDR1 SGHRS, CDR2 YFSETQ.

V gene TRBV3-1 combines with J gene TRBJ2-1, with no clear D. V shed 3 bases and J shed 1 base, with 10 bases lying between them. The CDR3 runs to 15 residues. CDR1 LGHDT and CDR2 YNNKEL come from the germline V gene (reference sequence). The CDR3 nucleotides are TGTGCCAGCAGCCAGAAACGCCAGTCCTACAATGAGCAGTTCTTC. It yields the protein CASSQKRQSYNEQFF.

This rearrangement joins TRBV20-1 to TRBJ2-5, with a tentative D call TRBD2 (6 bases). This CDR3 is built from 13 residues. Per the germline V gene, CDR1 is DFQATT and CDR2 is SNEGSKA (reference sequence). The V gene lost 4 bases and the J gene lost 5 bases, with 14 bases spanning the gap. The CDR3 is CSATHGSGETQYF. The CDR3 nucleotides are TGCAGTGCTACCCACGGGAGCGGGGAGACCCAGTACTTC.

The chain employs TRBV11-2 and TRBJ2-5, with D possibly matching TRBD1 (5 bases). The germline gives CDR1 SGHAT, CDR2 FQNNGV. V lost 2 bases and J 7 bases, leaving 14 bases between the germline ends. The CDR3 extends over 14 amino acids. CDR3 loop: CASSLPTALGTQYF. The CDR3 nucleotides are TGTGCCAGCAGCTTACCGACAGCTCTCGGGACCCAGTACTTC.

The genes are TRBV24-1 and TRBJ2-1, with D possibly TRBD1 on 6 matching bases. The germline V and J ends were trimmed by 4 bases and 4 bases, with 16 bases remaining between them. The CDR3 spans 16 residues. Germline V gene lookup returns CDR1 KGHDR and CDR2 SFDVKD. Here the CDR3 DNA reads TGTGCCACCAGTGACGACTCCAGGGGACCTTACAATGAGCAGTTCTTC. It codes for CATSDDSRGPYNEQFF.

This clonotype was seen more than once but under ten times. The gene calls are TRBV7-9 and TRBJ2-1; D is unresolved. The V end was cut by 5 bases, the J end by 9 bases, with 8 bases between. This CDR3 contains 11 residues. Per germline, CDR1 SEHNR and CDR2 FQNEAQ (reference sequence). In DNA, the CDR3 is TGTGCCAGCAGCCAAGGCACTGAGCAGTTCTTC. It is translated as CASSQGTEQFF. The full variable domain, its missing parts supplied by reference TRBV7-9 and TRBJ2-1, is DTGVSQNPRHKITKRGQNVTFRCDPISEHNRLYWYRQTLGQGPEFLTYFQNEAQLEKSRLLSDRFSAERPKGSFSTLEIQRTEQGDSAMYLCASSQGTEQFFGPGTRLTVL.

CDR3 sequence: CATSRGGTSSYEQYF. The DNA of the CDR3 is TGTGCCACCAGCAGAGGTGGGACGAGCTCCTACGAGCAGTACTTC. The chain couples TRBV15 to TRBJ2-7, with D tentatively TRBD1 or TRBD2 (5 bases each). This CDR3 has 15 residues. Germline CDR1 reads LNHNV; CDR2 reads YYDKDF (reference sequence). V lost 1 base, J lost 0 bases, and 10 bases lay in between.

This clonotype was seen a few times. V usage is TRBV7-2 and J usage is TRBJ1-5, with a weak D call TRBD1 (5 bases). Germline V lookup: CDR1 SGHTA, CDR2 FQGNSA. Trimming cost V 4 bases and J 3 bases, with 7 bases left between them. The CDR3 length is 13 residues. The CDR3 bases are TGTGCCAGCAGCTCGGGGCCCAATCAGCCCCAGCATTTT. Protein product: CASSSGPNQPQHF.

There are a few counts of this clonotype. The rearrangement joins TRBV5-1 to TRBJ2-7; no firm D call. The CDR3 is 13 amino acids. The germline gives CDR1 SGHRS, CDR2 YFSETQ. The V end was cut by 7 bases, the J end by 4 bases, with 15 bases between. In DNA form, the CDR3 reads TGCGCCAGCGCTCGGAGTGGGTATTACGAGCAGTACTTC. This translates into CASARSGYYEQYF.

This clonotype was picked up one time. CDR3 nucleotide sequence: TGTGCCACCAGCAGAGATCCCCAGGAGACCCAGTACTTC. This translates into CATSRDPQETQYF. This chain links TRBV15 with TRBJ2-5; D is ambiguous. CDR1 is LNHNV, CDR2 YYDKDF, per germline (reference sequence). CDR3 length equals 13 residues. Trimming pared 0 bases from V and 5 bases from J, leaving 7 bases between.

The chain employs TRBV5-5 and TRBJ1-1; TRBD1 agrees at 7 bases. Germline CDR1 is SGHKS and CDR2 is YYEKEE (reference sequence). J lost 1 base, V lost 5 bases, and 8 bases had no gene match. CDR3 size: 15 residues. CDR3 nucleotide sequence: TGTGCCAGCAGGATACAGGGGTCGGGGAACACTGAAGCTTTCTTT. Amino acid sequence: CASRIQGSGNTEAFF. The full variable domain, in which reference TRBV5-5 and TRBJ1-1 provide the parts outside the CDR3, is DAGVTQSPTHLIKTRGQQVTLRCSPISGHKSVSWYQQVLGQGPQFIFQYYEKEERGRGNFPDRFSARQFPNYSSELNVNALLLGDSALYLCASRIQGSGNTEAFFGQGTRLTVV.

This clonotype was counted between two and nine times. The chain carries TRBV6-1 and TRBJ2-7; 9 positions match TRBD2. The J segment lost 2 bases and the V segment lost 5 bases, leaving 7 bases of the junction unmatched. This CDR3 comprises 15 residues. Germline V gene data show CDR1 as MNHNS and CDR2 as SASEGT. The CDR3 is CASSPSGTNAYEQYF. The CDR3 DNA sequence: TGTGCCAGCAGTCCTAGCGGGACTAACGCCTACGAGCAGTACTTC.

V is TRBV6-2 or TRBV6-3 and J is TRBJ1-6; 7 bases align to TRBD1. Germline loops: CDR1 MNHEY, CDR2 SVGEGT. CDR3 length equals 13 residues. Trimming cost V 7 bases and J 10 bases; bases outside gene matches: 7. DNA for the CDR3: TGTGCCAGCACCACTACAGGGGACTCACCCCTCCACTTT. This codes for CASTTTGDSPLHF.

This chain links TRBV20-1 with TRBJ2-2, with D possibly being TRBD2 (5 bases). The V gene lost 3 bases and the J gene lost 6 bases, with 11 bases spanning the gap. CDR1 is DFQATT, CDR2 SNEGSKA, per germline (reference sequence). This CDR3 is built from 13 residues. The CDR3 region is CSASSDFAGELFF. In DNA form, the CDR3 reads TGCAGTGCTAGCTCGGACTTCGCCGGGGAGCTGTTTTTT.

This chain uses TRBV12-3 or TRBV12-4 with TRBJ2-3; D unresolved. CDR3 length: 12 amino acids. V gave up 5 bases and J gave up 2 bases, with 5 bases separating them. CDR3 sequence reads: CASSRVTDTQYF. The CDR3 DNA is TGTGCCAGCAGTCGGGTCACAGATACGCAGTATTTT.